Given below is one T cell receptor (beta chain) in context. Checkpoint therapy with ipilimumab 1 mg/kg began 14 to 28 days after transplant. The germline V gene has CDR1 SGHNT and CDR2 YYREEE (reference sequence). This CDR3 spans 15 amino acids. The V end lost 4 bases, the J end lost 4 bases, and 17 bases lay between the germline ends. This specimen belongs to a study of ipilimumab plus nivolumab after autologous stem cell transplantation. Repertoires were generated with immunoSEQ multiplex PCR, while TCRdb's copy carries only in-frame clones and drops some. The data contain roughly 86,000 clones, around 80% of them singletons.

The clonotype was recovered from a male donor with diffuse large B-cell lymphoma. Sequenced material: PBMCs, taken in a trial of ipilimumab plus nivolumab as post-transplant consolidation. The chain recombines TRBV5-4 with TRBJ1-2; a possible D gene is TRBD1 (6 bases). The CDR3 DNA sequence: TGTGCCAGCAGCCCCTTGCAGGGGACAACCTATGGCTACACCTTC. Protein sequence: CASSPLQGTTYGYTF.